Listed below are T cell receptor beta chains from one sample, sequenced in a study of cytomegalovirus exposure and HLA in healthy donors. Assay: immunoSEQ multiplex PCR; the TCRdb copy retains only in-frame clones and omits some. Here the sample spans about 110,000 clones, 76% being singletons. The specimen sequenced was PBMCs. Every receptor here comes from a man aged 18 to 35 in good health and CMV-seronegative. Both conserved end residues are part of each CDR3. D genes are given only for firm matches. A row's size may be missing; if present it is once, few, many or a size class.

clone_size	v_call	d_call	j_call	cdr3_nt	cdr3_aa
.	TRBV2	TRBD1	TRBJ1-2	TGTGCCAGCAGTGAGACAGGGCTTATGTCCTTC	CASSETGLMSF
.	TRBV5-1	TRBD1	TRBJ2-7	TGCGCCAGCAGCTCGGGACAGAAGTTTTGGGAGCAGTACTTC	CASSSGQKFWEQYF
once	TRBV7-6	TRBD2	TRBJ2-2	TGTGCCAGCAGCTTAGTAGCCCGGGGGGCCGGGGAGCTGTTTTTT	CASSLVARGAGELFF
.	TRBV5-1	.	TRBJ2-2	TGCGCCAGCAGGCCCCGGGTTACGAACACCGGGGAGCTGTTTTTT	CASRPRVTNTGELFF
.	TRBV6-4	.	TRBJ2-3	TGTGCCAGCAAGAGGCTCGAGGGTGGTACAGATACGCAGTATTTT	CASKRLEGGTDTQYF
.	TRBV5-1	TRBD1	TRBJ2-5	TGCGCCAGCAGCTTGACAGGGGGTGGAGAGACCCAGTACTTC	CASSLTGGGETQYF
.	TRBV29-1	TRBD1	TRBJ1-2	TGCAGCGTTGACTCCGGGACAGGCCTCACTAACTATGGCTACACCTTC	CSVDSGTGLTNYGYTF
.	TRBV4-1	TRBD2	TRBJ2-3	TGCGCCAGCAGCCAAGCGGGCGGGGGAAGCACAGATACGCAGTATTTT	CASSQAGGGSTDTQYF
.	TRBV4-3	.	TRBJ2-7	TGCGCCAGCAGCCAAGATCCCCGGACAGTAAGGTCCTACGAGCAGTACTTC	CASSQDPRTVRSYEQYF
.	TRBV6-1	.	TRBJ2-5	TGTGCCAGCAGTGGAGGGTGGGAGACCCAGTACTTC	CASSGGWETQYF